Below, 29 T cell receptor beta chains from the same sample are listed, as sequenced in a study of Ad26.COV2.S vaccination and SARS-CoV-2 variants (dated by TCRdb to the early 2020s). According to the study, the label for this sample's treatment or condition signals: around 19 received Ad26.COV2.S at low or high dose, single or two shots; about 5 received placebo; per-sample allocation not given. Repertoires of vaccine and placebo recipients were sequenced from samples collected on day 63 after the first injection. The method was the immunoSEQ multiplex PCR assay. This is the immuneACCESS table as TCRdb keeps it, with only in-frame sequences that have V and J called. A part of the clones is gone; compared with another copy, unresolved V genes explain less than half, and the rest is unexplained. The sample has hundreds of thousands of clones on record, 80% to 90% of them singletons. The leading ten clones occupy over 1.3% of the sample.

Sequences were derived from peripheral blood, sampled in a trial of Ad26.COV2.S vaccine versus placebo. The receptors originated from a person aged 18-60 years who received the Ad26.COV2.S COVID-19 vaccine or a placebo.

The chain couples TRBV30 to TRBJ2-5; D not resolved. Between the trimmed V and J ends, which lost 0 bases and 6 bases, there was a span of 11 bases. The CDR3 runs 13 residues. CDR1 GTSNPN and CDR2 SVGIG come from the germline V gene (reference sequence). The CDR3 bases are TGTGCCTGGAGTGTGAGCTCCGATAAGACCCAGTACTTC. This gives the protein CAWSVSSDKTQYF.

CDR3 coding DNA: TGTGCCATCAGTGAGCCCACAGGGGGCAGCTATGGCTACACCTTC. Residues: CAISEPTGGSYGYTF. This chain joins TRBV10-3 and TRBJ1-2; 9 bases agree with TRBD1. The length of the CDR3 is 15 residues. Germline CDR1 and CDR2: ENHRY and SYGVKD. The trim removed 2 bases at V and 4 bases at J, leaving 5 bases unmatched.

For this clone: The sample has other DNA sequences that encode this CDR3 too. This chain's CDR3 is CASSYRDRGSYEQYF. As DNA, the CDR3 is TGTGCCAGCAGTTATCGGGACAGGGGATCCTACGAGCAGTACTTC. This chain connects TRBV6-5 to TRBJ2-7; 10 nucleotides match TRBD1. Trimming took 3 bases from V and 1 from J; bases not matched to a gene: 3. Germline CDR1 reads MNHEY; CDR2 reads SVGAGI. CDR3 size: 15 residues.

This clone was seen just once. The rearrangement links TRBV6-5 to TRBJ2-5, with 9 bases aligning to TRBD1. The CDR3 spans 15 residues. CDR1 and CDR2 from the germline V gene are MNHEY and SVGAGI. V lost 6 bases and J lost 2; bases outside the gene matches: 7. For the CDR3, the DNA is TGTGCCAGCAGAATACAGGGGGCAGGACAAGAGACCCAGTACTTC. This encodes CASRIQGAGQETQYF.

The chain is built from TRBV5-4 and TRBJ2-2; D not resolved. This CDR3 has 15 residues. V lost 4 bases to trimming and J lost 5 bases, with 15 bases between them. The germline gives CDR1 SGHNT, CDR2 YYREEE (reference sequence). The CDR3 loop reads CASSLGPAATGELFF. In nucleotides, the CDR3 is TGTGCCAGCAGCCTAGGACCCGCCGCAACCGGGGAGCTGTTTTTT. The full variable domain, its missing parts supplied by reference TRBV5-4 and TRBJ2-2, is ETGVTQSPTHLIKTRGQQVTLRCSSQSGHNTVSWYQQALGQGPQFIFQYYREEENGRGNFPPRFSGLQFPNYSSELNVNALELDDSALYLCASSLGPAATGELFFGEGSRLTVL.

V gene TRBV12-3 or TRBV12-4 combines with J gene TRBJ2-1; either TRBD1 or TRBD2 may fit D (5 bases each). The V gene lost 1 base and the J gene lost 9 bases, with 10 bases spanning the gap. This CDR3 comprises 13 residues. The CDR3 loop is CASSLVPGLEQFF. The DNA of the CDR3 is TGTGCCAGCAGTTTAGTTCCGGGGCTTGAGCAGTTCTTC.

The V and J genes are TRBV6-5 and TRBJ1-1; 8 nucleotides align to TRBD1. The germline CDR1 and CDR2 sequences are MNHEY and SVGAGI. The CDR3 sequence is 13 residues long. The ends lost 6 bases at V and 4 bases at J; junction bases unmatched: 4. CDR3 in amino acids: CASRTGVATEAFF. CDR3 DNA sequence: TGTGCCAGCAGGACAGGGGTTGCCACTGAAGCTTTCTTT.

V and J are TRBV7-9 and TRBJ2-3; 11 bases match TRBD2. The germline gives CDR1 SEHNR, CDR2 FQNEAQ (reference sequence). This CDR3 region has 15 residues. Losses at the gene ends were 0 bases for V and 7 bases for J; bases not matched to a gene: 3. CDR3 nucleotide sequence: TGTGCCAGCAGCTTAGCTCGACTAGCGGGGTATACGCAGTATTTT. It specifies CASSLARLAGYTQYF.

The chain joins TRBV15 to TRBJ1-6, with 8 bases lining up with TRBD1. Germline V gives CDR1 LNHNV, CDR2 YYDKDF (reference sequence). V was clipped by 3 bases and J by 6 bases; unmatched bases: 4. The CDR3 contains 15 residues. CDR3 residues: CATSSRTGINSPLHF. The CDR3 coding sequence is TGTGCCACCAGCAGCCGGACAGGGATTAATTCACCCCTCCACTTT.

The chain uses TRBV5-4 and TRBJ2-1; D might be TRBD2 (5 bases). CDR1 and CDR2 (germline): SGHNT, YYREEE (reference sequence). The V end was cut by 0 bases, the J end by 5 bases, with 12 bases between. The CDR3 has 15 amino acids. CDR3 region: CASSLALGMDNEQFF. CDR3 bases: TGTGCCAGCAGCTTGGCACTAGGTATGGACAATGAGCAGTTCTTC.

DNA for the CDR3: TGTGCCAGCAGTGAAGCAGGAGACTACTACGAGCAGTACTTC. Amino acids: CASSEAGDYYEQYF. J is TRBJ2-7 and V is TRBV2; possibly TRBD2 for D (5 bases). Germline V gives CDR1 SNHLY, CDR2 FYNNEI. V lost 0 bases, J lost 3 bases, and 9 bases lay in between. This CDR3 contains 14 residues.

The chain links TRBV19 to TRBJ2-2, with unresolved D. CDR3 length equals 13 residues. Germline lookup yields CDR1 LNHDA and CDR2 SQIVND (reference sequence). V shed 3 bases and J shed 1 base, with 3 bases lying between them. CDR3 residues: CASSMVNTGELFF. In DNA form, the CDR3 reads TGTGCCAGTAGTATGGTGAACACCGGGGAGCTGTTTTTT.

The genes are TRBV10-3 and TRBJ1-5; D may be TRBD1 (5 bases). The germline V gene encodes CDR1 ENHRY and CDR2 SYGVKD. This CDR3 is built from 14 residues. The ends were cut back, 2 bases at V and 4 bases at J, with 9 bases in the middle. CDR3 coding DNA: TGTGCCATCAGTGAGGCAGGGCCGAATCAGCCCCAGCATTTT. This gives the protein CAISEAGPNQPQHF.

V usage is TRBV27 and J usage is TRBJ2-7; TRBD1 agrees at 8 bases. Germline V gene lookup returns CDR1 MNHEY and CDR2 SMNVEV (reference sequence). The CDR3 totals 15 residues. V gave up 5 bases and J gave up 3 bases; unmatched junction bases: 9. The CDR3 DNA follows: TGTGCCAGCAGTGACCTCCCAGGGGGCAGCTACGAGCAGTACTTC. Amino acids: CASSDLPGGSYEQYF.

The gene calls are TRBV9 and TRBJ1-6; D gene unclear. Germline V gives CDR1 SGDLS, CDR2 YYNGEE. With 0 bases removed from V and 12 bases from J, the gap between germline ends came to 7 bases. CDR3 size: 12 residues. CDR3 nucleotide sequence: TGTGCCAGCAGCGTAGGCCGGGAACCCCTCCACTTT. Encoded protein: CASSVGREPLHF. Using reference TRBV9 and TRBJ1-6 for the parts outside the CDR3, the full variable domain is DSGVTQTPKHLITATGQRVTLRCSPRSGDLSVYWYQQSLDQGLQFLIQYYNGEERAKGNILERFSAQQFPDLHSELNLSSLELGDSALYFCASSVGREPLHFGNGTRLTVT.

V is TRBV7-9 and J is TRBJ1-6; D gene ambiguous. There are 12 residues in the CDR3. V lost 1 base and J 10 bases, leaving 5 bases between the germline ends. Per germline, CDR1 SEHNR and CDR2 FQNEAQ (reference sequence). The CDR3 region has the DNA TGTGCCAGCAGCTTAGAGGAATCACCCCTCCACTTT. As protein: CASSLEESPLHF.

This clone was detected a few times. The CDR3 DNA sequence: TGCGCCAGCAGGCGGACCGACTCTGGAAACACCATATATTTT. This gives the protein CASRRTDSGNTIYF. The V and J genes are TRBV5-1 and TRBJ1-3; unclear D gene. CDR3 length: 14 amino acids. The V and J ends lost 5 bases and 0 bases respectively, with 9 bases between them. CDR1 is SGHRS and CDR2 is YFSETQ in the germline V gene.

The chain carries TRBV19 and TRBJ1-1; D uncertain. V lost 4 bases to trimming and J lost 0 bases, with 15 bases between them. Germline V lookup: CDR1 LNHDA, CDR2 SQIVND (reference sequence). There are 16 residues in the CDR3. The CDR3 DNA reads TGTGCCAGTAGTACCCGGACGGGAAGGATGAACACTGAAGCTTTCTTT. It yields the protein CASSTRTGRMNTEAFF.

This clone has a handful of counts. The CDR3 region has the DNA TGTGCCAGCAGTGAAAGTGGGGCTGGAAACACCATATATTTT. It specifies CASSESGAGNTIYF. The V and J genes are TRBV25-1 and TRBJ1-3; no definite D call. V lost 2 bases and J lost 2, with 7 bases in between. This CDR3 region has 14 residues. Germline CDR1 and CDR2: MGHDK and SYGVNS. Together with reference TRBV25-1 and TRBJ1-3, the CDR3 gives the full variable domain: EADIYQTPRYLVIGTGKKITLECSQTMGHDKMYWYQQDPGMELHLIHYSYGVNSTEKGDLSSESTVSRIRTEHFPLTLESARPSHTSQYLCASSESGAGNTIYFGEGSWLTVV.

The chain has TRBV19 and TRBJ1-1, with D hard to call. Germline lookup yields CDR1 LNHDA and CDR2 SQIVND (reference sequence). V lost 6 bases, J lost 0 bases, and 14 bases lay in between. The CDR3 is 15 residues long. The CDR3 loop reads CASSRRGPVNTEAFF. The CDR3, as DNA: TGTGCCAGTAGCCGCCGAGGGCCGGTGAACACTGAAGCTTTCTTT.

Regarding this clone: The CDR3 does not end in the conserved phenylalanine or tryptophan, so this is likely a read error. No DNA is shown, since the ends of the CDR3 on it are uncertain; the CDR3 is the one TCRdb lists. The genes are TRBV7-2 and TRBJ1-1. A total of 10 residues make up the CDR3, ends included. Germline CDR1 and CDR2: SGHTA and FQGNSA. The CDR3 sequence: CASSPRDKGS.

The CDR3 loop reads CASSPDPGQNTEAFF. In DNA form, the CDR3 reads TGTGCCAGCTCACCCGACCCGGGGCAGAACACTGAAGCTTTCTTT. This chain joins TRBV18 and TRBJ1-1; D possibly corresponds to TRBD1 (5 bases). The CDR3 totals 15 residues. Germline CDR1 reads KGHSH; CDR2 reads LQKENI. V was clipped by 3 bases and J by 1 base, with 12 bases between them.

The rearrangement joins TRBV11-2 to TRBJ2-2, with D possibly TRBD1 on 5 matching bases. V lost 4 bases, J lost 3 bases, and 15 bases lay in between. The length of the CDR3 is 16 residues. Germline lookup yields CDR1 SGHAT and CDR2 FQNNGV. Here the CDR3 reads CASSWGGRVDTGELFF. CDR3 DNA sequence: TGTGCCAGCAGCTGGGGCGGCAGGGTGGACACCGGGGAGCTGTTTTTT.

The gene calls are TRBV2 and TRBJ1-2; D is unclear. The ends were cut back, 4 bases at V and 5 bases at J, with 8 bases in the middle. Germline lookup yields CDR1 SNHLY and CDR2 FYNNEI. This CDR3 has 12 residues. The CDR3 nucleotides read TGTGCCAGCAGTGTGGAAGGTTATGGCTACACCTTC. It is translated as CASSVEGYGYTF.

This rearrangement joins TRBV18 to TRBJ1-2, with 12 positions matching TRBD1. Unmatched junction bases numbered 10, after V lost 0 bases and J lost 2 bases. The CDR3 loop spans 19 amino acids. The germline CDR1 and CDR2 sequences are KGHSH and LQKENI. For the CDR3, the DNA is TGTGCCAGCTCACCACCTGGGACAGGGGGCCCTAACTCGAACTATGGCTACACCTTC. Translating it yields CASSPPGTGGPNSNYGYTF.

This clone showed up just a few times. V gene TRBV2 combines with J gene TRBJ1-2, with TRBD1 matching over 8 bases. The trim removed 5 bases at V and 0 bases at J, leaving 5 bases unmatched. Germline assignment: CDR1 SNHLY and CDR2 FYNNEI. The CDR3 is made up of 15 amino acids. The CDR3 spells CASSRQGRSNYGYTF. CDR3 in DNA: TGTGCCAGCAGTCGACAGGGGAGGTCTAACTATGGCTACACCTTC.

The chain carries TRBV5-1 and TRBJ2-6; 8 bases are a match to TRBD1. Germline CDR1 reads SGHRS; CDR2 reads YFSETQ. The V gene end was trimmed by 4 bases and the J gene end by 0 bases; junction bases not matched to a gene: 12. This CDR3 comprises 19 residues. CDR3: CASSLRAGQERSGANVLTF. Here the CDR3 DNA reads TGCGCCAGCAGCCTGAGGGCGGGACAGGAGCGCTCTGGGGCCAACGTCCTGACTTTC.

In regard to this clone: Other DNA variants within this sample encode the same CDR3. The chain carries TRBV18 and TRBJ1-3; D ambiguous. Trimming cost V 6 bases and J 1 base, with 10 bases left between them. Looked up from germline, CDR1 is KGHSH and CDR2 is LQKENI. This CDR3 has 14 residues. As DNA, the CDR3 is TGTGCCAGCTCCCCTCCGGGGTCTGGAAACACCATATATTTT. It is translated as CASSPPGSGNTIYF.

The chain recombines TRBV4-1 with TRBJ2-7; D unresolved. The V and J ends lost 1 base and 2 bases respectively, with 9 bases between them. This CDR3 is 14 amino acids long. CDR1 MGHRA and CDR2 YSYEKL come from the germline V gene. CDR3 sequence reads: CASSQGASPYEQYF. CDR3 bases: TGCGCCAGCAGCCAAGGGGCGTCGCCCTACGAGCAGTACTTC.